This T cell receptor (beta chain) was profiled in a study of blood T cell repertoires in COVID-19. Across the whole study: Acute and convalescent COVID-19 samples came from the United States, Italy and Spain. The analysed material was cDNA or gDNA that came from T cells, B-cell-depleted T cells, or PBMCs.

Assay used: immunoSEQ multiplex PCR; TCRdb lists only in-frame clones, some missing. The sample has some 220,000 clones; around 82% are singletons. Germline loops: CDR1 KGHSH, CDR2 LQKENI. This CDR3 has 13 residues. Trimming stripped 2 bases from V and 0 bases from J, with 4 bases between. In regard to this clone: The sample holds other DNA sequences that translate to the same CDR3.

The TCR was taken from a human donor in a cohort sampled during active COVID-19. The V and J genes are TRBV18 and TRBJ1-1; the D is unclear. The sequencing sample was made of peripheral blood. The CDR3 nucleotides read TGTGCCAGCTCACCAACAGTGAACACTGAAGCTTTCTTT. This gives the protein CASSPTVNTEAFF.